A single sample gave rise to the 22 T cell receptor beta chains below, sequenced in a study of breast tumors, draining lymph nodes, adjacent tissues. TCRdb passed the multiplex PCR reads through MiXCR, listing each CDR3 protein once. The sample shows approximately 280,000 distinct CDR3 sequences, 30% of them seen only once. Axillary draining lymph nodes of breast cancer patients supplied the node samples. The source material was axillary lymph node tissue. The receptors derive from a female donor with breast cancer. Some clones in this sample may be carry-over from other donors' samples.

This clonotype has a count of ten or more. The chain recombines TRBV19 with TRBJ2-2; 14 bases match TRBD2. CDR1 is LNHDA, CDR2 SQIVND, per germline (reference sequence). Trimming cost V 6 bases and J 4 bases; bases outside gene matches: 1. This CDR3 region has 15 residues. CDR3: CASRGLAGVTGELFF. The CDR3 DNA reads as TGTGCCAGTAGGGGACTAGCGGGAGTCACCGGGGAGCTGTTTTTT.

The chain combines TRBV20-1 with TRBJ2-1; D possibly matches TRBD1 or TRBD2 (6 bases each). The germline CDR1 and CDR2 sequences are DFQATT and SNEGSKA (reference sequence). V dropped 3 bases and J dropped 6 bases, with 18 bases sitting between them. The CDR3 has 15 amino acids. The CDR3, as DNA: TGCAGTGCTAGCAGGGGTTCGGGAGTGGGCAATGAGCAGTTCTTC. Translation gives CSASRGSGVGNEQFF.

In this sample, this clonotype turned up a few times. A much larger clone differs from this one at a single base, so this may be a read error. The chain links TRBV7-6 to TRBJ2-7, with D perhaps matching TRBD2 (5 bases). The CDR3 is 16 residues long. Germline loops: CDR1 SGHVS, CDR2 FNYEAQ. In nucleotides, the CDR3 is TGTGCCAGCGGCTTAGAGCTGTCTAGCAGAGCCGGGGAGCAGTACTTC. Encoded protein: CASGLELSSRAGEQYF.

In its sample, this clonotype was seen many times. This chain uses TRBV10-3 with TRBJ2-1; TRBD1 matches 12 bases. Germline V gene lookup returns CDR1 ENHRY and CDR2 SYGVKD. The CDR3 runs to 15 residues. J gave up 10 bases and V 6 bases, and 10 bases lay outside the gene matches. The CDR3 loop is CAISSGTGGFGEQFF. In nucleotides, the CDR3 is TGTGCCATCAGCTCCGGGACAGGGGGCTTCGGGGAGCAGTTCTTC.

This clonotype has at least ten counts. The chain combines TRBV11-2 with TRBJ1-2; 7 nucleotides agree with TRBD1. Germline V lookup: CDR1 SGHAT, CDR2 FQNNGV. V dropped 5 bases and J dropped 5; count of bases not matched to a gene: 17. This CDR3 comprises 17 residues. CDR3 nucleotide sequence: TGTGCCAGCAGCCCCAGGGGGGGCGCTATGACCTATTATGGCTACACCTTC. Protein product: CASSPRGGAMTYYGYTF.

Comment on this clonotype: Sequence at one end of the junction differs from germline and may be a read error. This chain connects TRBV20-1 to TRBJ2-7, with D hard to call. The V gene's germline CDR1 is DFQATT and CDR2 SNEGSKA (reference sequence). The CDR3 spans 13 residues. The CDR3 DNA is TGCAGTGCTAGAGCGGGTCACCCCTACGCGCAGTACTTC. It translates to CSARAGHPYAQYF.

On this clonotype: This may arise from a read error, as a much more abundant clone is one base away. Because it lacks the conserved phenylalanine or tryptophan at the end, this CDR3 is likely a read error. The chain joins TRBV19 to TRBJ2-7; D unresolved. The ends were cut back, 6 bases at V and 6 bases at J, with 15 bases in the middle. The CDR3 is 13 amino acids. Germline V gene sequence: CDR1 LNHDA, CDR2 SQIVND (reference sequence). The CDR3 nucleotides are TGTGCCAGTAGCTCCTTCGATGGGGTCGAGCAGTACTCC. Its translation: CASSSFDGVEQYS.

The chain joins TRBV27 to TRBJ2-7; TRBD2 aligns across 14 bases. The CDR3 spans 16 residues. V lost 6 bases and J lost 6; bases outside the gene matches: 10. The V gene's germline CDR1 is MNHEY and CDR2 SMNVEV (reference sequence). CDR3 loop: CASSPGTSGRGGEQYF. The CDR3 nucleotides are TGTGCCAGCAGCCCCGGGACTAGCGGGAGAGGTGGCGAGCAGTACTTC.

As to this clonotype: A much larger clone is a single base away; this may be a read error. J is TRBJ2-7 and V is TRBV7-9; possibly TRBD1 for D (6 bases). Germline V gene data show CDR1 as SEHNR and CDR2 as FQNEAQ (reference sequence). The germline V and J ends were trimmed by 4 bases and 1 base, with 14 bases remaining between them. The CDR3 has 15 amino acids. CDR3 residues: CASSSRGSSSYEQYF. For the CDR3, the DNA is TGTGCCAGCAGCTCGAGGGGGTCCAGTTCCTACGAGCAGTACTTC.

This clonotype came up many times. The J gene is TRBJ2-1, the V gene TRBV4-1; 8 bases agree with TRBD1. After removal of 4 bases from V and 0 bases from J, the junction contained 8 bases not matched to a gene. In germline, CDR1 is MGHRA, CDR2 YSYEKL. CDR3 length: 17 amino acids. The CDR3 is CASSPSPGQVSYNEQFF. The DNA of the CDR3 is TGCGCCAGCAGCCCAAGTCCGGGACAGGTCTCCTACAATGAGCAGTTCTTC.

The chain has TRBV5-1 and TRBJ1-1; weak D call: TRBD1 (6 bases). V was clipped by 6 bases and J by 4 bases, with 16 bases between them. Germline V gene lookup returns CDR1 SGHRS and CDR2 YFSETQ. This CDR3 region has 14 residues. CDR3 sequence: CASNGAQGGTEAFF. Here the CDR3 DNA reads TGCGCCAGCAACGGCGCACAGGGCGGCACTGAAGCTTTCTTT.

With respect to this clonotype: One end of the junction is discordant with germline, which a read error may explain. V is TRBV12-3 or TRBV12-4 and J is TRBJ1-1, with D unclear. The CDR3 spans 15 residues. The CDR3, as DNA: TGTGCCACCCGTCTTGCCGCAACGCCGAACCCTGAAGCTTTCTTT. Its protein product is CATRLAATPNPEAFF.

This clonotype was observed at least ten times. The chain couples TRBV19 to TRBJ2-2, with TRBD1 matching over 8 bases. With V trimmed by 3 bases and J by 0 bases, 3 bases remained unmatched. Germline CDR1 is LNHDA and CDR2 is SQIVND (reference sequence). The CDR3 extends over 16 amino acids. CDR3: CASSIRTGTNTGELFF. CDR3 DNA: TGTGCCAGTAGTATTAGGACAGGGACGAACACCGGGGAGCTGTTTTTT. Full variable domain (outside the CDR3, taken from reference TRBV19 and TRBJ2-2): DGGITQSPKYLFRKEGQNVTLSCEQNLNHDAMYWYRQDPGQGLRLIYYSQIVNDFQKGDIAEGYSVSREKKESFPLTVTSAQKNPTAFYLCASSIRTGTNTGELFFGEGSRLTVL.

Regarding this clonotype: This sequence may be a read error, since a much larger clone differs from it by one base. The chain recombines TRBV20-1 with TRBJ2-7, with D possibly TRBD1 on 6 matching bases. The length of the CDR3 is 13 residues. Trimming took 3 bases from V and 9 from J, leaving 18 bases between them. Germline V CDR1 and CDR2: DFQATT, SNEGSKA (reference sequence). CDR3 protein: CSARGRGPHAQYF. CDR3 nucleotide sequence: TGCAGTGCTAGGGGCAGGGGTCCCCACGCGCAGTACTTC.

This clonotype was seen a few times. This rearrangement joins TRBV18 to TRBJ2-4; 8 nucleotides match TRBD2. The CDR3 runs to 14 residues. Germline trimming cut 1 base from V and 8 bases from J; bases unmatched to any gene: 4. Germline CDR1 KGHSH, CDR2 LQKENI. The CDR3 DNA sequence: TGTGCCAGCTCACCACTAGAAGCGGGAGACATTCAGTACTTC. Its translation: CASSPLEAGDIQYF.

A few counts support this clonotype. A much bigger clone sits one base away, suggesting this may be a read error. The chain carries TRBV11-2 and TRBJ2-5; 7 bases agree with TRBD1. V gave up 0 bases and J gave up 4 bases; unmatched junction bases: 5. Germline V gene data show CDR1 as SGHAT and CDR2 as FQNNGV. The CDR3 is 15 residues long. For the CDR3, the DNA is TGTGCCAGCAGCTTAGAGGACAGGACAAGAGAGACCCAGTACTTC. Residues: CASSLEDRTRETQYF. The full variable domain, rest sourced from reference TRBV11-2 and TRBJ2-5, is EAGVAQSPRYKIIEKRQSVAFWCNPISGHATLYWYQQILGQGPKLLIQFQNNGVVDDSQLPKDRFSAERLKGVDSTLKIQPAKLEDSAVYLCASSLEDRTRETQYFGPGTRLLVL.

This clonotype has a count of ten or more. The chain joins TRBV7-9 to TRBJ2-7; TRBD1 is a possible D gene (6 bases). CDR3 length: 14 amino acids. Germline lookup yields CDR1 SEHNR and CDR2 FQNEAQ (reference sequence). V dropped 4 bases and J dropped 3 bases, with 13 bases sitting between them. CDR3 in amino acids: CASSSGTTIYEQYF. Written as DNA, the CDR3 is TGTGCCAGCAGCTCTGGGACAACCATCTACGAGCAGTACTTC.

This clonotype was detected ten times or more. The gene calls are TRBV11-2 and TRBJ2-7, with 10 bases fitting TRBD2. The J segment lost 0 bases and the V segment lost 0 bases, leaving 2 bases of the junction unmatched. The CDR3 is made up of 16 amino acids. CDR1 is SGHAT, CDR2 FQNNGV, per germline. Written as DNA, the CDR3 is TGTGCCAGCAGCTTAGAATCTAGCGGGAGCTCCTACGAGCAGTACTTC. Translation gives CASSLESSGSSYEQYF. The whole variable domain, remainder taken from reference TRBV11-2 and TRBJ2-7, is EAGVAQSPRYKIIEKRQSVAFWCNPISGHATLYWYQQILGQGPKLLIQFQNNGVVDDSQLPKDRFSAERLKGVDSTLKIQPAKLEDSAVYLCASSLESSGSSYEQYFGPGTRLTVT.

This clonotype showed up many times. This chain links TRBV5-1 with TRBJ1-4; TRBD1 matches 9 bases. The V gene end was trimmed by 2 bases and the J gene end by 3 bases; junction bases not matched to a gene: 2. CDR1 and CDR2 from the germline V gene are SGHRS and YFSETQ. This CDR3 spans 15 amino acids. The CDR3, as DNA: TGCGCCAGCAGCTTACAGGGGGCGCCTAATGAAAAACTGTTTTTT. Its translation is CASSLQGAPNEKLFF.

This clonotype was seen ten or more times. The chain combines TRBV6-6 with TRBJ2-3; maybe TRBD2 (6 bases). V lost 2 bases to trimming and J lost 3 bases, with 12 bases between them. This CDR3 comprises 15 residues. Germline V gene sequence: CDR1 MNHNY, CDR2 SVGAGI (reference sequence). CDR3 nucleotide sequence: TGTGCCAGCAGTTACGGCGTCGGGAGAACAGATACGCAGTATTTT. It yields the protein CASSYGVGRTDTQYF.

This clonotype was found many times. The rearrangement links TRBV5-1 to TRBJ2-3, with 9 bases identical to TRBD1. The germline gives CDR1 SGHRS, CDR2 YFSETQ. V lost 0 bases and J lost 4; bases outside the gene matches: 9. This CDR3 spans 17 amino acids. CDR3 coding DNA: TGCGCCAGCAGCTTGGCCGGGGGGACAGGGCTCGCAGATACGCAGTATTTT. Residues: CASSLAGGTGLADTQYF.

The CDR3 reads CATITSGRTYEQYF. CDR3 nucleotides: TGTGCCACCATAACTAGCGGGAGAACCTACGAGCAGTACTTC. V is TRBV28 and J is TRBJ2-7; 11 nucleotides match TRBD2. The junction had 7 bases not matched to a gene; V was cut back by 10 bases and J by 2 bases. The CDR3 has 14 residues. Germline V gene sequence: CDR1 MDHEN, CDR2 SYDVKM.